A selection of T cell receptor beta chains follows, all from one sample in a study of beta chain features in type 1 diabetes. Repertoires were generated with immunoSEQ multiplex PCR, while TCRdb's copy carries only in-frame clones and drops some. The data hold 850,000 to 900,000 clones, with about 17% observed a single time. The sample consisted of naive CD4+ T cells from blood. The receptors here all came from a young woman in good health. Each CDR3 is given without its conserved first and last residue. Each record gives: clone size, V gene, CDR3 protein. Rows may omit the clone size; those that give it use once, few, many or a size class.

>NA|TRBV25-1
ASSESGIRFRDTQY
>once|TRBV18
ASSPASGSGEQY
>few|TRBV27
ASTPWGQNTEAF
>few|TRBV18
ASSSIRARTEAF
>NA|TRBV2
ASSGSSGNTIY
>NA|TRBV7-5
ARSSDGSGTGELF
>few|TRBV6-5
ATKRGPTPYEQY
>NA|TRBV21-1
ASRGRGNEKLF
>NA|TRBV6-6
ASSYQMTGSYEQY
>many|TRBV7-9
ASLGQGNEKLF
>NA|TRBV28
ASSLYPDT
>few|TRBV9
ASSPRQGHPGGYT
>many|TRBV16
ASSQWAQGTEAF
>few|TRBV5-1
ASSLTSGVYNEQF
>few|TRBV2
ASNVQDYEQY
>few|TRBV7-3
ASSLGGTSGTNEQF
>once|TRBV7-2
ASSFFSGRAGEQY
>NA|TRBV27
ASSLYSTTDRGYGYT
>NA|TRBV4-1
ASSPPPRSWFSYNEQF
>few|TRBV28
ASSSPADTQY
>few|TRBV6-1
ASSEQGEQF
>few|TRBV10-3
AIRPGGSGNTIY
>few|TRBV6-6
ASRSGGASYGYT
>NA|TRBV7-8
ASSPPGSQTYEQY
>NA|TRBV6-5
ASRPSGRLETQY
>few|TRBV19
ASSFGGGINEQF
>NA|TRBV28
ASKTGQDYGYT